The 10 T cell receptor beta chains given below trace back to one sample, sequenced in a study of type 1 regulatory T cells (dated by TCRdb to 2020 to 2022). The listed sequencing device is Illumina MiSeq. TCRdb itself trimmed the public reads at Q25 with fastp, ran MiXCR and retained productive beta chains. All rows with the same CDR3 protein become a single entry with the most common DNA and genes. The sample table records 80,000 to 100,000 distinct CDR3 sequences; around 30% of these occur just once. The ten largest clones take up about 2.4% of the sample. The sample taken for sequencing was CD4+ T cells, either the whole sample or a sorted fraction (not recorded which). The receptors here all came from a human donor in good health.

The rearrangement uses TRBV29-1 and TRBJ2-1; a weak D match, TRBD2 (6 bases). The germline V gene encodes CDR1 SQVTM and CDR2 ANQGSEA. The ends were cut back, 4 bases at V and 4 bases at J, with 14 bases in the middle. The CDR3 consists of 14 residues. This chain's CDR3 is CSVVWRGKYNEQFF. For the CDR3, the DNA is TGCAGCGTTGTCTGGCGGGGCAAGTACAATGAGCAGTTCTTC.

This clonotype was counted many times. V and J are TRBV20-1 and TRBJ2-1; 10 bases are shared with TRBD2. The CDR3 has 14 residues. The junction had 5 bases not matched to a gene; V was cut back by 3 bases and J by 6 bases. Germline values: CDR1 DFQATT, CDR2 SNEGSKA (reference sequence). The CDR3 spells CSASNLAGVNEQFF. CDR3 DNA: TGCAGTGCTAGTAACCTAGCGGGAGTCAATGAGCAGTTCTTC.

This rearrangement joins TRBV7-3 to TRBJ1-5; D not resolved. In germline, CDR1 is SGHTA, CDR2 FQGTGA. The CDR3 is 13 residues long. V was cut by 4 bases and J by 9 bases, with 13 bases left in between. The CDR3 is CASSSQPSGPQHF. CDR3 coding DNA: TGTGCCAGCAGCTCTCAACCGTCAGGGCCCCAGCATTTT. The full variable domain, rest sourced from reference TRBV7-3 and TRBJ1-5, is GAGVSQTPSNKVTEKGKYVELRCDPISGHTALYWYRQSLGQGPEFLIYFQGTGAADDSGLPNDRFFAVRPEGSVSTLKIQRTERGDSAVYLCASSSQPSGPQHFGDGTRLSIL.

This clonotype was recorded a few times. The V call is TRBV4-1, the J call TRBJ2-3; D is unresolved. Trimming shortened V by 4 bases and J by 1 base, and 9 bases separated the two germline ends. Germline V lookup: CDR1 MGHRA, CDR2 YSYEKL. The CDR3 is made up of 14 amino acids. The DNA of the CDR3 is TGCGCCAGCAGCCTCGCCCTCGGCACAGATACGCAGTATTTT. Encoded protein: CASSLALGTDTQYF.

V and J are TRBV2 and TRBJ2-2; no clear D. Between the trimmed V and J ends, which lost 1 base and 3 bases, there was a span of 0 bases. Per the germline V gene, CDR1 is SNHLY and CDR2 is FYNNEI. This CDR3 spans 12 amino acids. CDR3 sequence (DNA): TGTGCCAGCAGTGAAGACACCGGGGAGCTGTTTTTT. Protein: CASSEDTGELFF. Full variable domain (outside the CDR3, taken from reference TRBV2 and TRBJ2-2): EPEVTQTPSHQVTQMGQEVILRCVPISNHLYFYWYRQILGQKVEFLVSFYNNEISEKSEIFDDQFSVERPDGSNFTLKIRSTKLEDSAMYFCASSEDTGELFFGEGSRLTVL.

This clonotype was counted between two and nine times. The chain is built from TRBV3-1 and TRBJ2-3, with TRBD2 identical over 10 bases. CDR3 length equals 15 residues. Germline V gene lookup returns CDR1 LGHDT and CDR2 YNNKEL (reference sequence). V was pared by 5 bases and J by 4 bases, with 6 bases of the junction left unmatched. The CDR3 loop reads CASSSSSGSPDTQYF. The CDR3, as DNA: TGTGCCAGCAGCAGTTCTAGCGGGAGCCCAGATACGCAGTATTTT.

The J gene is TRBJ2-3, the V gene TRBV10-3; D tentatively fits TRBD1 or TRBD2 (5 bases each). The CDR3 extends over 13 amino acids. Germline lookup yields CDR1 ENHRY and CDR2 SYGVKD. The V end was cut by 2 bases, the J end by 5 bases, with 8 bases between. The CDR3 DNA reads TGTGCCATCAGTGAGCGAGGGGAAGATACGCAGTATTTT. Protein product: CAISERGEDTQYF.

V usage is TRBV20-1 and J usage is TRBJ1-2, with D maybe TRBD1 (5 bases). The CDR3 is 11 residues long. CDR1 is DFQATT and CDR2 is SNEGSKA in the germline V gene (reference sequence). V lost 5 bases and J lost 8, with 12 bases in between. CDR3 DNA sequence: TGCAGTGCTGGGCGGGACGGCGGCTACACCTTC. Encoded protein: CSAGRDGGYTF.

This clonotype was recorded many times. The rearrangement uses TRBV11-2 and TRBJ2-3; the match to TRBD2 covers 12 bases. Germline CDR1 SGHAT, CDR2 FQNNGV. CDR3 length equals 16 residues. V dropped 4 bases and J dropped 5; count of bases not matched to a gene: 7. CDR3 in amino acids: CASSYSTSGRLDTQYF. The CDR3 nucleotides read TGTGCCAGCAGCTATTCCACTAGCGGGAGGCTAGATACGCAGTATTTT. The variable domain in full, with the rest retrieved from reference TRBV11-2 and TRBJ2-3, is EAGVAQSPRYKIIEKRQSVAFWCNPISGHATLYWYQQILGQGPKLLIQFQNNGVVDDSQLPKDRFSAERLKGVDSTLKIQPAKLEDSAVYLCASSYSTSGRLDTQYFGPGTRLTVL.

The CDR3 DNA reads as TGTGCCAGCAGCTTAGCGCTCATAATAGTCTACAATGAGCAGTTCTTC. It translates to CASSLALIIVYNEQFF. The rearrangement uses TRBV7-9 and TRBJ2-1, with D unclear. CDR1 and CDR2 (germline): SEHNR, FQNEAQ (reference sequence). The CDR3 is made up of 16 amino acids. Trimming pared 0 bases from V and 3 bases from J, leaving 12 bases between.